This is a list of T cell receptor beta chains from one sample in a study of T cell repertoires in cytomegalovirus infection. TCRdb re-analysed the reads in MiXCR, keeping a single row per CDR3 protein. This table has 100,000 or so distinct CDR3 sequences, over 40% appearing once. No antigen has been identified for these receptors. This specimen consisted of CD8+ T cells from cultured PBMCs, obtained from culture after CMV antigen stimulation. The receptors originated from a human donor in good health (CMV status not recorded). Some clones in this sample may be carry-over from other donors' samples. CDR3s include the opening cysteine and the closing phenylalanine or tryptophan. The D gene is left open where the match is weak. The size entry is marked missing in some rows and otherwise reads once, few, many or a size class.

d_gene,v_gene,j_gene,abundance,CDR3aa,CDR3nt
.,TRBV7-2,TRBJ1-2,.,CASSLLLTIDGYTF,TGTGCCAGCAGCTTACTCCTCACTATCGATGGCTACACCTTC
.,TRBV27,TRBJ2-5,.,CASSPSGADLETQYF,TGTGCCAGCAGTCCTAGTGGGGCAGATCTAGAGACCCAGTACTTC
TRBD1,TRBV6-2/TRBV6-3,TRBJ2-3,once,CASSEGMGQDPRTQYF,TGTGCCAGCAGTGAAGGAATGGGACAGGACCCTCGAACGCAGTATTTT
.,TRBV7-8,TRBJ2-5,.,CASSFWSQQETQYF,TGTGCCAGCAGCTTTTGGTCCCAACAAGAGACCCAGTACTTC
.,TRBV12-3/TRBV12-4,TRBJ2-3,few,CASSLGQGGDTQYF,TGTGCCAGCAGTTTAGGACAGGGAGGAGATACGCAGTATTTT
TRBD2,TRBV15,TRBJ2-1,once,CATSRGTSGGPSSYNEQFF,TGTGCCACCAGCCGCGGGACTAGCGGGGGACCAAGCTCCTACAATGAGCAGTTCTTC
.,TRBV12-3/TRBV12-4,TRBJ2-1,few,CASSFGGVHEQFF,TGTGCCAGCAGTTTCGGGGGAGTCCATGAGCAGTTCTTC
.,TRBV7-9,TRBJ2-5,.,CASSHQTEVETQYF,TGTGCCAGCAGCCATCAGACAGAGGTAGAGACCCAGTACTTC
TRBD1,TRBV6-1,TRBJ2-2,.,CASTQGGQGLTGELFF,TGTGCCAGCACTCAAGGGGGACAGGGACTTACCGGGGAGCTGTTTTTT
.,TRBV15,TRBJ2-7,many,CATSAGRGQNEQYF,TGTGCCACCAGCGCAGGGCGGGGGCAGAACGAGCAGTACTTC
TRBD1,TRBV7-3,TRBJ2-3,few,CASSPTGGTDTQYF,TGTGCCAGCAGCCCGACAGGGGGCACAGATACGCAGTATTTT
TRBD2,TRBV20-1,TRBJ2-2,.,CSARRLAGTGELFF,TGCAGTGCTAGAAGATTAGCGGGGACCGGGGAGCTGTTTTTT
.,TRBV12-3/TRBV12-4,TRBJ2-7,many,CASSKGERLGQDSYEQYF,TGTGCCAGCAGTAAAGGGGAACGGTTGGGCCAGGACTCCTACGAGCAGTACTTC
.,TRBV7-9,TRBJ2-2,few,CASSFNSGNTGELFF,TGTGCCAGCAGCTTTAACAGCGGGAACACCGGGGAGCTGTTTTTT
.,TRBV14,TRBJ2-1,.,CASSTPVRYNEQFF,TGTGCCAGCAGCACCCCGGTCAGATACAATGAGCAGTTCTTC
.,TRBV5-1,TRBJ2-2,few,CASRPDLGGELFF,TGCGCCAGCAGGCCTGACTTGGGCGGGGAGCTGTTTTTT
.,TRBV7-2,TRBJ2-7,many,CASSPTAPSYEQYF,TGTGCCAGCAGCCCGACTGCTCCCTCCTACGAGCAGTACTTC
.,TRBV2,TRBJ1-5,few,CASSEAGATSNQPQHF,TGTGCCAGCAGTGAAGCAGGGGCTACGAGCAATCAGCCCCAGCATTTT
TRBD2,TRBV7-8,TRBJ2-1,.,CASSLAGGGLAGEQFF,TGTGCCAGCAGCTTAGCGGGGGGGGGACTAGCGGGTGAGCAGTTCTTC
.,TRBV7-9,TRBJ1-2,few,CASSLVEQFYGYTF,TGTGCCAGCAGCTTAGTTGAACAGTTCTATGGCTACACCTTC
.,TRBV15,TRBJ2-5,.,CATDSGRGETQYF,TGTGCCACCGATTCGGGGCGCGGAGAGACCCAGTACTTC
.,TRBV4-1,TRBJ1-5,.,CASSVYSNQPQHF,TGCGCCAGCAGCGTGTATAGCAATCAGCCCCAGCATTTT
.,TRBV6-5,TRBJ1-5,.,CASSSVLNQPQHF,TGTGCCAGCAGTTCTGTCCTTAATCAGCCCCAGCATTTT
.,TRBV9,TRBJ2-3,.,CASTPSIYDTQYF,TGTGCCAGCACCCCGTCCATATACGATACGCAGTATTTT
.,TRBV5-6,TRBJ2-3,.,CASSLGSPDTQYF,TGTGCCAGCAGCCTCGGTAGTCCGGATACGCAGTATTTT
TRBD1,TRBV13,TRBJ2-3,few,CASSHGQEGPTDTQYF,TGTGCCAGCAGCCACGGACAGGAAGGGCCCACAGATACGCAGTATTTT
.,TRBV20-1,TRBJ2-1,.,CSATHVDVVYNEQFF,TGCAGTGCTACACATGTGGACGTGGTCTACAATGAGCAGTTCTTC
.,TRBV7-6,TRBJ1-2,.,CASAGTDTSYGYTF,TGTGCCAGCGCCGGGACCGACACCTCCTATGGCTACACCTTC
.,TRBV18,TRBJ1-1,.,CASSPPLSIGRENTEAFF,TGTGCCAGCTCACCACCATTGTCTATAGGGCGAGAGAACACTGAAGCTTTCTTT
.,TRBV29-1,TRBJ2-2,.,CSVESDPEGTNTGELFF,TGCAGCGTTGAGTCGGACCCCGAGGGTACGAACACCGGGGAGCTGTTTTTT
.,TRBV7-4,TRBJ2-7,.,CASRPGFISNEQYF,TGTGCCAGCAGGCCAGGATTTATTTCAAACGAGCAGTACTTC
TRBD1,TRBV7-9,TRBJ2-2,.,CASSQSGTGTVTGELFF,TGTGCCAGCAGCCAGTCCGGGACAGGGACGGTCACCGGGGAGCTGTTTTTT
TRBD1,TRBV7-3,TRBJ1-1,.,CASSLGQGLGTEAFF,TGTGCCAGCAGCTTGGGACAGGGTTTAGGGACTGAAGCTTTCTTT
TRBD2,TRBV10-3,TRBJ2-1,.,CAISELWTSSDEQFF,TGTGCCATCAGTGAACTATGGACTAGCTCCGATGAGCAGTTCTTC
.,TRBV4-1,TRBJ2-7,few,CASSPPGGEQYF,TGCGCCAGCAGCCCCCCGGGCGGCGAGCAGTACTTC
.,TRBV12-3/TRBV12-4,TRBJ2-7,.,CASSFAGLTYEQYF,TGTGCCAGCAGTTTTGCGGGTCTCACCTACGAGCAGTACTTC
.,TRBV7-2,TRBJ1-3,.,CASSRNREDAGNTIYF,TGTGCCAGCAGCCGAAACAGGGAGGACGCTGGAAACACCATATATTTT
TRBD1,TRBV12-3/TRBV12-4,TRBJ1-5,.,CASSFGQGPQHF,TGTGCCAGCAGTTTTGGACAGGGACCCCAGCATTTT
.,TRBV7-9,TRBJ2-1,.,CASSLDTSQRGYNEQFF,TGTGCCAGCAGCCTCGATACGTCCCAAAGGGGCTACAATGAGCAGTTCTTC
TRBD2,TRBV2,TRBJ2-1,.,CASSDVAGGPFHEQFF,TGTGCCAGCAGTGACGTAGCGGGGGGGCCTTTCCATGAGCAGTTCTTC
.,TRBV6-5,TRBJ2-5,.,CASSYGPAAETQYF,TGTGCCAGCAGTTACGGTCCGGCCGCGGAGACCCAGTACTTC
TRBD1,TRBV20-1,TRBJ1-1,.,CSARGPTGENTEAFF,TGCAGTGCTAGAGGCCCGACAGGGGAGAACACTGAAGCTTTCTTT